The rows below give T cell receptor beta chains drawn from one sample of a study of blood T cell repertoires in COVID-19. Here immunoSEQ multiplex PCR was the method, and the copy in TCRdb shows in-frame clones only, minus some. The sample contains 470,000 or so clones, around 85% of which appear only once. The specimen sequenced was peripheral blood. These receptors all come from a human donor in a cohort sampled during active COVID-19. Each CDR3 is given with its conserved first and last residue. The D gene is left open where the match is weak. Size tells how often a clone was seen (once, few, many) or the class of an expanded clone, and some rows leave it out.

D gene: TRBD1; V gene: TRBV6-5; clone size: .; J gene: TRBJ1-2; CDR3 DNA: TGTGCCAGCAGGGCTGAACAGGGGAACTATGGCTACACCTTC; CDR3 protein: CASRAEQGNYGYTF
D gene: .; V gene: TRBV19; clone size: .; J gene: TRBJ2-2; CDR3 DNA: TGTGCCAGTACCGGGGGAAGGGACCGGAACACCGGGGAGCTGTTTTTT; CDR3 protein: CASTGGRDRNTGELFF
D gene: .; V gene: TRBV7-2; clone size: many; J gene: TRBJ1-5; CDR3 DNA: TGTGCCAGCAGCTTACTAGGTAGCAATCAGCCCCAGCATTTT; CDR3 protein: CASSLLGSNQPQHF
D gene: .; V gene: TRBV7-3; clone size: .; J gene: TRBJ2-3; CDR3 DNA: TGTGCCAGCAGTGGGACATTCACAGATACGCAGTATTTT; CDR3 protein: CASSGTFTDTQYF
D gene: TRBD1; V gene: TRBV12-5; clone size: .; J gene: TRBJ2-3; CDR3 DNA: TGTGCTAGTGGTTTGTTTCTAAACAGGGGCAGCACAGATACGCAGTATTTT; CDR3 protein: CASGLFLNRGSTDTQYF
D gene: .; V gene: TRBV28; clone size: .; J gene: TRBJ1-2; CDR3 DNA: TGTGCCAGCAGCGCGACAGGAGCCTATGGCTACACCTTC; CDR3 protein: CASSATGAYGYTF
D gene: TRBD1; V gene: TRBV28; clone size: .; J gene: TRBJ2-5; CDR3 DNA: TGTGCCAGCAGTCCGACAGGGTCGAAAGAGACCCAGTACTTC; CDR3 protein: CASSPTGSKETQYF
D gene: TRBD2; V gene: TRBV7-2; clone size: .; J gene: TRBJ2-1; CDR3 DNA: TGTGCCAGCAGCCGCAGCGGGAGAGGAGATGAGCAGTTCTTC; CDR3 protein: CASSRSGRGDEQFF
D gene: TRBD2; V gene: TRBV7-2; clone size: .; J gene: TRBJ2-2; CDR3 DNA: TGTGCCAGCAGAACCGGGACTAGCGGGACCGGGGAGCTGTTTTTT; CDR3 protein: CASRTGTSGTGELFF
D gene: .; V gene: TRBV24-1; clone size: .; J gene: TRBJ2-3; CDR3 DNA: TGTGCCACCAGTGCTCCAGGGAAAGATACGCAGTATTTT; CDR3 protein: CATSAPGKDTQYF
D gene: .; V gene: TRBV6-7; clone size: .; J gene: TRBJ2-7; CDR3 DNA: TGTGCCAGCATATTAGCGGACCCTGTGCAGTACTTC; CDR3 protein: CASILADPVQYF
D gene: TRBD1; V gene: TRBV28; clone size: .; J gene: TRBJ1-6; CDR3 DNA: TGTGCCAGCAGTCCGACAGGGTTTAATTCACCCCTCCACTTT; CDR3 protein: CASSPTGFNSPLHF
D gene: .; V gene: TRBV27; clone size: few; J gene: TRBJ1-5; CDR3 DNA: TGTGCCAGCAGCTTCTCCCGGGATAGCAATCAGCCCCAGCATTTT; CDR3 protein: CASSFSRDSNQPQHF
D gene: .; V gene: TRBV18; clone size: .; J gene: TRBJ2-1; CDR3 DNA: TGTGCCAGCTCACCATCCGGCGGGGTAACCTACAATGAGCAGTTCTTC; CDR3 protein: CASSPSGGVTYNEQFF
D gene: TRBD1; V gene: TRBV7-3; clone size: .; J gene: TRBJ1-2; CDR3 DNA: TGTGCCAGCCAGGGGGATAACTATGGCTACACCTTC; CDR3 protein: CASQGDNYGYTF
D gene: .; V gene: TRBV7-9; clone size: .; J gene: TRBJ2-2; CDR3 DNA: TGTGCCAGCAGCTCGACAGTCACCGGGGAGCTGTTTTTT; CDR3 protein: CASSSTVTGELFF
D gene: TRBD2; V gene: TRBV19; clone size: .; J gene: TRBJ2-2; CDR3 DNA: TGTGCCAGTAGCCCCCCTCCCGGGGGACTAGCGACCGGGGAGCTGTTTTTT; CDR3 protein: CASSPPPGGLATGELFF
D gene: TRBD2; V gene: TRBV18; clone size: .; J gene: TRBJ2-3; CDR3 DNA: TGTGCCAGCTCACCACAAGGTCCGCGGGGGACAGATACGCAGTATTTT; CDR3 protein: CASSPQGPRGTDTQYF
D gene: .; V gene: TRBV18; clone size: .; J gene: TRBJ1-2; CDR3 DNA: TGTGCCAGCTCACCCTTAACAGGGAATGGCTACACCTTC; CDR3 protein: CASSPLTGNGYTF
D gene: TRBD1; V gene: TRBV5-4; clone size: .; J gene: TRBJ1-4; CDR3 DNA: TGTGCCAGCAGCTACCGGGACAGTGGTGAAAAACTGTTTTTT; CDR3 protein: CASSYRDSGEKLFF
D gene: .; V gene: TRBV5-4; clone size: .; J gene: TRBJ2-5; CDR3 DNA: TGTGCCAGCAGCGTTCGGGGACAAGAGACCCAGTACTTC; CDR3 protein: CASSVRGQETQYF
D gene: TRBD2; V gene: TRBV7-9; clone size: .; J gene: TRBJ2-3; CDR3 DNA: TGTGCCAGCAGCTTAGCTTTGGCGGGAGTCAAGGATACGCAGTATTTT; CDR3 protein: CASSLALAGVKDTQYF
D gene: .; V gene: TRBV29-1; clone size: .; J gene: TRBJ1-2; CDR3 DNA: TGCAGCGTAGTAATTCCAGGGGAAGCTAACTATGGCTACACCTTC; CDR3 protein: CSVVIPGEANYGYTF
D gene: .; V gene: TRBV28; clone size: few; J gene: TRBJ2-5; CDR3 DNA: TGTGCCAGCAGTTTATGGGGGAGCCCACAAGAGACCCAGTACTTC; CDR3 protein: CASSLWGSPQETQYF
D gene: TRBD1; V gene: TRBV7-6; clone size: .; J gene: TRBJ1-2; CDR3 DNA: TGTGCCAGCAGCTTAAATGCCAGGGGGGACCACTATGGCTACACCTTC; CDR3 protein: CASSLNARGDHYGYTF
D gene: .; V gene: TRBV5-3; clone size: .; J gene: TRBJ2-1; CDR3 DNA: TGTGCCAGAAGCTTGGAAGACTATGAGCAGTTCTTC; CDR3 protein: CARSLEDYEQFF
D gene: .; V gene: TRBV5-1; clone size: .; J gene: TRBJ1-1; CDR3 DNA: TGCGCCAGCAGCCCGGGGGGTCGGGGGGACACTGAAGCTTTCTTT; CDR3 protein: CASSPGGRGDTEAFF
D gene: .; V gene: TRBV9; clone size: .; J gene: TRBJ1-2; CDR3 DNA: TGTGCCAGCAGCGTAGAGAGGGAACTAGATAACTATGGCTACACCTTC; CDR3 protein: CASSVERELDNYGYTF
D gene: .; V gene: TRBV18; clone size: .; J gene: TRBJ1-1; CDR3 DNA: TGTGCCAGCTCACCCCGGGGTGGGGAGAACACTGAAGCTTTCTTT; CDR3 protein: CASSPRGGENTEAFF
D gene: TRBD1; V gene: TRBV19; clone size: .; J gene: TRBJ1-6; CDR3 DNA: TGTGCCAGTAGTCAACAGACAGGGGCGGCTAATTCACCCCTCCACTTT; CDR3 protein: CASSQQTGAANSPLHF
D gene: TRBD1; V gene: TRBV3-1/TRBV3-2; clone size: few; J gene: TRBJ1-5; CDR3 DNA: TGTGCCAGCAGCCGAGACAGGGTGGGTCAGCCCCAGCATTTT; CDR3 protein: CASSRDRVGQPQHF
D gene: .; V gene: TRBV5-8; clone size: .; J gene: TRBJ2-3; CDR3 DNA: TGTGCCAGTTCCAGGATGGCCACAGATACGCAGTATTTT; CDR3 protein: CASSRMATDTQYF
D gene: .; V gene: TRBV7-3; clone size: .; J gene: TRBJ1-1; CDR3 DNA: TGTGCCAGCAGCTCGCAGGGTAGCACTGAAGCTTTCTTT; CDR3 protein: CASSSQGSTEAFF
D gene: .; V gene: TRBV19; clone size: .; J gene: TRBJ2-1; CDR3 DNA: TGTGCCAGTAGTATAGGTAGTAGGGCTCTCAGGGGTTACAATGAGCAGTTCTTC; CDR3 protein: CASSIGSRALRGYNEQFF
D gene: TRBD1; V gene: TRBV11-1; clone size: .; J gene: TRBJ2-1; CDR3 DNA: TGTGCCAGCAGCCAAAAACGGACAGGCCTAGACAATGAGCAGTTCTTC; CDR3 protein: CASSQKRTGLDNEQFF
D gene: TRBD1; V gene: TRBV5-8; clone size: .; J gene: TRBJ1-5; CDR3 DNA: TGTGCCAGCAGCTTCCGAATCGGGACAGGGGTCAGTCAGCCCCAGCATTTT; CDR3 protein: CASSFRIGTGVSQPQHF
D gene: TRBD1; V gene: TRBV30; clone size: .; J gene: TRBJ1-4; CDR3 DNA: TGTGCCTGGAGTTCGGGACAGCCTAATGAAAAACTGTTTTTT; CDR3 protein: CAWSSGQPNEKLFF
D gene: TRBD1; V gene: TRBV30; clone size: .; J gene: TRBJ2-2; CDR3 DNA: TGTGCCTGGAGTCTGGGACAGGGGGCCGGGGAGCTGTTTTTT; CDR3 protein: CAWSLGQGAGELFF
D gene: .; V gene: TRBV28; clone size: .; J gene: TRBJ1-2; CDR3 DNA: TGTGCCAGCAGTTGGGGGGTCAGGACAATCTATGGCTACACCTTC; CDR3 protein: CASSWGVRTIYGYTF
D gene: .; V gene: TRBV6-7; clone size: once; J gene: TRBJ1-5; CDR3 DNA: TGTGCCAGCAGTTACTCGAGCAGTTCAGACTATAGCAATCAGCCCCAGCATTTT; CDR3 protein: CASSYSSSSDYSNQPQHF
D gene: TRBD1; V gene: TRBV19; clone size: .; J gene: TRBJ1-1; CDR3 DNA: TGTGCCAGTAGTACACAGGGGGCCCTGGGGAACACTGAAGCTTTCTTT; CDR3 protein: CASSTQGALGNTEAFF
D gene: TRBD2; V gene: TRBV7-8; clone size: .; J gene: TRBJ2-1; CDR3 DNA: TGTGCCAGCAGCTCCATTAGCGGGAGAATGTGGAATGAGCAGTTCTTC; CDR3 protein: CASSSISGRMWNEQFF